These T cell receptor beta chains were read from a single sample in a study of T cell changes during pregnancy in multiple sclerosis. TCRdb's table, derived via immunoSEQ multiplex PCR, lists solely in-frame clones and lacks some. The data contain some 120,000 clones, roughly 97% of them singletons. The source material was peripheral blood, sampled after pregnancy. These receptors all stem from a female donor with multiple sclerosis, enrolled in a pregnancy study. Both conserved end residues are part of each CDR3. Each record gives: J gene, V gene, CDR3 length, D gene, clone size, CDR3 DNA, CDR3 protein. A D gene is named only where the DNA matches it firmly. The size entry is marked missing in some rows and otherwise reads once, few, many or a size class.

j_call: TRBJ2-3; v_call: TRBV10-2; cdr3_length: 13; d_call: -; clone_size: -; cdr3_nt: TGCGCCATCACCCTAGCAGATACAGATACGCAGTATTTT; cdr3_aa: CAITLADTDTQYF
j_call: TRBJ2-7; v_call: TRBV27; cdr3_length: 13; d_call: TRBD2; clone_size: -; cdr3_nt: TGTGCCAGCAGTTTCGGGGGGACCTACGAGCAGTACTTC; cdr3_aa: CASSFGGTYEQYF
j_call: TRBJ1-1; v_call: TRBV29-1; cdr3_length: 13; d_call: -; clone_size: few; cdr3_nt: TGCAGCGTTGAGACTGGGGGGAGTACTGAAGCTTTCTTT; cdr3_aa: CSVETGGSTEAFF
j_call: TRBJ2-7; v_call: TRBV4-2; cdr3_length: 13; d_call: -; clone_size: -; cdr3_nt: TGTGCCAGCAGCCAAGATCCAGTCTACGAGCAGTACTTC; cdr3_aa: CASSQDPVYEQYF
j_call: TRBJ1-5; v_call: TRBV5-1; cdr3_length: 15; d_call: TRBD1; clone_size: once; cdr3_nt: TGCGCCAGCAGCGTGTCAGGGGGCGCGGGTCAGCCCCAGCATTTT; cdr3_aa: CASSVSGGAGQPQHF
j_call: TRBJ1-2; v_call: TRBV4-1; cdr3_length: 15; d_call: TRBD1; clone_size: -; cdr3_nt: TGCGCCAGCAGCCGAGAGACAGGGGGGAACTATGGCTACACCTTC; cdr3_aa: CASSRETGGNYGYTF
j_call: TRBJ2-7; v_call: TRBV27; cdr3_length: 14; d_call: -; clone_size: -; cdr3_nt: TGTGCCAGCAGCTGGGGGCAAGGACTTAAGGAGCAGTACTTC; cdr3_aa: CASSWGQGLKEQYF
j_call: TRBJ1-2; v_call: TRBV7-9; cdr3_length: 18; d_call: TRBD1; clone_size: -; cdr3_nt: TGTGCCAGCAGCTTAGAGGGGACAGGGGGCCTACCTAACTATGGCTACACCTTC; cdr3_aa: CASSLEGTGGLPNYGYTF
j_call: TRBJ1-1; v_call: TRBV29-1; cdr3_length: 16; d_call: -; clone_size: once; cdr3_nt: TGCAGCGCCCGGGTTACTCCCTGGGAGGATGGAACTGAAGCTTTCTTT; cdr3_aa: CSARVTPWEDGTEAFF
j_call: TRBJ1-2; v_call: TRBV10-1; cdr3_length: 15; d_call: -; clone_size: once; cdr3_nt: TGCGCCAGCAGTAATAGAGGACAGTCCGAATATGGCTACACCTTC; cdr3_aa: CASSNRGQSEYGYTF
j_call: TRBJ2-7; v_call: TRBV5-4; cdr3_length: 18; d_call: TRBD1; clone_size: -; cdr3_nt: TGTGCCAGCAGCTTGGGCGGCCCGGGGACAGGGGTTATCTACGAGCAGTACTTC; cdr3_aa: CASSLGGPGTGVIYEQYF
j_call: TRBJ2-7; v_call: TRBV7-2; cdr3_length: 11; d_call: -; clone_size: -; cdr3_nt: TGTGCCAGCAGCCTGTACTACGAGCAGTACTTC; cdr3_aa: CASSLYYEQYF
j_call: TRBJ2-6; v_call: TRBV5-1; cdr3_length: 18; d_call: -; clone_size: -; cdr3_nt: TGCGCCAGCAGCTTGGAGCCCCTACCCTCTGAGGGGGCCAACGTCCTGACTTTC; cdr3_aa: CASSLEPLPSEGANVLTF
j_call: TRBJ1-2; v_call: TRBV7-9; cdr3_length: 15; d_call: -; clone_size: -; cdr3_nt: TGTGCCAGCAGCCAACCACAGGGTCCAGGCTATGGCTACACCTTC; cdr3_aa: CASSQPQGPGYGYTF
j_call: TRBJ2-6; v_call: TRBV19; cdr3_length: 13; d_call: -; clone_size: -; cdr3_nt: TGTGCCAGTGAGCCGTCTGGGGCCAACGTCCTGACTTTC; cdr3_aa: CASEPSGANVLTF
j_call: TRBJ2-3; v_call: TRBV2; cdr3_length: 16; d_call: TRBD1; clone_size: -; cdr3_nt: TGTGCCAGCAGTGACCTCGGGACAGGTAGCACAGATACGCAGTATTTT; cdr3_aa: CASSDLGTGSTDTQYF
j_call: TRBJ2-7; v_call: TRBV2; cdr3_length: 15; d_call: TRBD2; clone_size: -; cdr3_nt: TGTGCCAGCGCGATACTCGCCGGGAGGTCTGGCGAGCAGTACTTC; cdr3_aa: CASAILAGRSGEQYF